These 21 T cell receptor beta chains originate from one sample sequenced in a study of T cell responses to AZD1222 COVID-19 vaccine. Profiling relied on immunoSEQ multiplex PCR, and the TCRdb table lists in-frame clones only, not all of them. This table holds 110,000 to 150,000 clones, roughly 90% found once. Specimen: peripheral blood, collected on day 0 of AZD1222 vaccination. These receptors were obtained from an adult in good health.

This chain connects TRBV18 to TRBJ2-5, with a weak D call TRBD2 (5 bases). Deletions cut 3 bases from V and 6 bases from J, with 11 bases between. The germline gives CDR1 KGHSH, CDR2 LQKENI. The CDR3 spans 13 residues. The CDR3 loop reads CASSPPPGKTQYF. As DNA, the CDR3 is TGTGCCAGCTCACCCCCCCCCGGGAAGACCCAGTACTTC.

J is TRBJ1-6 and V is TRBV6-1, with D possibly TRBD1 on 6 matching bases. CDR1 is MNHNS, CDR2 SASEGT, per germline. CDR3 length: 17 residues. The V end lost 4 bases, the J end lost 1 base, and 14 bases lay between the germline ends. The CDR3 DNA sequence: TGTGCCAGCAGTGCCACAGGGAAAGGGTCCTATAATTCACCCCTCCACTTT. Amino acids: CASSATGKGSYNSPLHF.

This sequence joins TRBV6-6 and TRBJ2-1, with 14 bases lining up with TRBD2. This CDR3 comprises 18 residues. CDR1 MNHNY and CDR2 SVGAGI come from the germline V gene (reference sequence). V lost 5 bases, J lost 4 bases, and 10 bases stayed unmatched. CDR3 protein: CASSPTPGTSGGYNEQFF. In DNA, the CDR3 is TGTGCCAGCAGTCCCACCCCCGGGACTAGCGGGGGATACAATGAGCAGTTCTTC.

The rearrangement links TRBV5-1 to TRBJ2-2, with 13 bases lining up with TRBD2. Germline V gene data show CDR1 as SGHRS and CDR2 as YFSETQ. The CDR3 covers 16 residues. With V trimmed by 7 bases and J by 5 bases, 8 bases remained unmatched. CDR3 nucleotide sequence: TGCGCCAGCGCACAAAGACTAGCGGGGGGTACCGGGGAGCTGTTTTTT. Amino acids: CASAQRLAGGTGELFF.

The chain has TRBV15 and TRBJ2-1; 8 nucleotides line up with TRBD2. Germline CDR1 LNHNV, CDR2 YYDKDF (reference sequence). The CDR3 totals 17 residues. After removal of 0 bases from V and 7 bases from J, the junction contained 11 bases not matched to a gene. The CDR3 loop reads CATSRDLFAREGNEQFF. The CDR3 nucleotides read TGTGCCACCAGCAGAGATTTATTCGCCCGGGAGGGGAATGAGCAGTTCTTC.

The genes are TRBV27 and TRBJ2-1; 10 positions agree with TRBD2. This CDR3 has 18 residues. From germline, CDR1 is MNHEY and CDR2 SMNVEV (reference sequence). V shed 0 bases and J 0 bases; nucleotides not matched to a gene: 5. The CDR3 DNA is TGTGCCAGCAGTTTATCGTTGCGGACTAGCGGCTCCTACAATGAGCAGTTCTTC. Its translation is CASSLSLRTSGSYNEQFF.

J is TRBJ1-2 and V is TRBV6-5; TRBD1 matches 7 bases. Trimming took 0 bases from V and 6 from J; bases not matched to a gene: 4. This CDR3 is 14 amino acids long. Germline CDR1 reads MNHEY; CDR2 reads SVGAGI. In DNA, the CDR3 is TGTGCCAGCAGTTACTCCCCGGGGACAGATGGCTACACCTTC. Translating gives CASSYSPGTDGYTF.

The rearrangement links TRBV9 to TRBJ2-2; TRBD1 agrees at 8 bases. The junction had 11 bases not matched to a gene; V was cut back by 4 bases and J by 6 bases. The CDR3 consists of 16 residues. In germline, CDR1 is SGDLS, CDR2 YYNGEE. CDR3 in DNA: TGTGCCAGCAGCCCTCCGGGCAGGGGGCGCCCCGGGGAGCTGTTTTTT. Amino acids: CASSPPGRGRPGELFF.

The rearrangement links TRBV5-8 to TRBJ2-1; TRBD2 is a possible D gene (5 bases). This CDR3 comprises 16 residues. The V gene lost 4 bases and the J gene lost 4 bases, with 18 bases spanning the gap. Germline V gene data show CDR1 as SGHTS and CDR2 as YDEGEE. The CDR3 sequence is CASSATSTPFYNEQFF. Here the CDR3 DNA reads TGTGCCAGCAGCGCTACTAGTACGCCATTTTACAATGAGCAGTTCTTC.

The chain recombines TRBV15 with TRBJ1-6; a weak D match, TRBD1 (5 bases). The CDR3 consists of 15 residues. Germline CDR1 is LNHNV and CDR2 is YYDKDF (reference sequence). The V end lost 5 bases, the J end lost 10 bases, and 18 bases lay between the germline ends. CDR3 bases: TGTGCCACCAGCCCTTACAGGCCCCAAGACTCACCCCTCCACTTT. Protein: CATSPYRPQDSPLHF.

The DNA for the CDR3 is TGTGCCAGCAGCTCGGCCGGAGGGAGGTCCTACAATGAGCAGTTCTTC. This encodes CASSSAGGRSYNEQFF. The genes are TRBV7-9 and TRBJ2-1, with D maybe TRBD2 (6 bases). This CDR3 comprises 16 residues. V was shortened by 4 bases and J by 1 base, with 14 bases between the two germline ends. The germline V gene encodes CDR1 SEHNR and CDR2 FQNEAQ (reference sequence).

Remarks on this clone: This specimen includes other DNA sequences encoding the same CDR3. The chain is built from TRBV6-5 and TRBJ2-7, with 14 bases aligning to TRBD2. This CDR3 spans 16 amino acids. V gave up 2 bases and J gave up 1 base; unmatched junction bases: 1. Germline V gene lookup returns CDR1 MNHEY and CDR2 SVGAGI. The CDR3: CASSYGTSGGSYEQYF. In DNA, the CDR3 is TGTGCCAGCAGTTACGGGACTAGCGGGGGATCCTACGAGCAGTACTTC.

The rearrangement joins TRBV4-1 to TRBJ2-7; 9 positions match TRBD2. CDR1 and CDR2 from the germline V gene are MGHRA and YSYEKL. This CDR3 is 16 amino acids long. J gave up 3 bases and V 4 bases, and 10 bases lay outside the gene matches. The CDR3 DNA reads as TGCGCCAGCAGCCTCGGGGCTAGCGGGACGGTCTACGAGCAGTACTTC. Residues: CASSLGASGTVYEQYF.

This rearrangement joins TRBV19 to TRBJ2-5; perhaps TRBD1 as D (6 bases). Germline CDR1 LNHDA, CDR2 SQIVND (reference sequence). V was shortened by 5 bases and J by 1 base, with 14 bases between the two germline ends. The CDR3 covers 15 residues. The CDR3, as DNA: TGTGCCAGTAGTGGTCAGGGGCTCCCCCAAGAGACCCAGTACTTC. Its protein is CASSGQGLPQETQYF.

The rearrangement joins TRBV6-9 to TRBJ2-6; 10 nucleotides align to TRBD1. This CDR3 has 20 residues. Trimming at V came to 5 bases and at J to 0 bases, leaving 13 bases not matched to a gene. In germline, CDR1 is MNHGY, CDR2 SVAAGI. The CDR3 DNA reads TGTGCCAGCAGTCCCTCGGACAGGGGGATCAGGAGCTCTGGGGCCAACGTCCTGACTTTC. Encoded protein: CASSPSDRGIRSSGANVLTF.

The V gene is TRBV6-5, the J gene TRBJ2-2; the D gene is possibly TRBD1 (7 bases). CDR3 size: 14 residues. CDR1 is MNHEY, CDR2 SVGAGI, per germline. The V end lost 10 bases, the J end lost 6 bases, and 18 bases lay between the germline ends. CDR3 in amino acids: CATLDREAPGELFF. Written as DNA, the CDR3 is TGTGCCACCTTAGACAGGGAGGCTCCCGGGGAGCTGTTTTTT.

The chain joins TRBV29-1 to TRBJ2-4; tentative D call: TRBD1 (5 bases). The CDR3 loop spans 14 amino acids. The germline V gene has CDR1 SQVTM and CDR2 ANQGSEA. With 4 bases removed from V and 1 base from J, the gap between germline ends came to 11 bases. In nucleotides, the CDR3 is TGCAGCGTTGGTCCAGGGTACGCCAAAAACATTCAGTACTTC. Its translation: CSVGPGYAKNIQYF.

The chain employs TRBV5-6 and TRBJ1-4, with D hard to call. Germline V gene lookup returns CDR1 SGHDT and CDR2 YYEEEE. V lost 0 bases and J lost 7, with 13 bases in between. The CDR3 loop spans 15 amino acids. CDR3 protein: CASSLGGGLGEKLFF. Here the CDR3 DNA reads TGTGCCAGCAGCTTGGGGGGTGGCCTCGGTGAAAAACTGTTTTTT.

This clone occurred a few times. The rearrangement links TRBV9 to TRBJ2-1; TRBD2 agrees at 7 bases. Germline CDR1 SGDLS, CDR2 YYNGEE. After removal of 4 bases from V and 5 bases from J, the junction contained 9 bases not matched to a gene. This CDR3 has 15 residues. In DNA, the CDR3 is TGTGCCAGCAGCCCCACACGGGACTACCACAATGAGCAGTTCTTC. As protein: CASSPTRDYHNEQFF.

This clone showed up just once. The V and J genes are TRBV7-9 and TRBJ1-2; TRBD1 matches 10 bases. Germline CDR1 and CDR2: SEHNR and FQNEAQ (reference sequence). The CDR3 spans 14 residues. The V and J ends lost 5 bases and 6 bases, in that order; junction bases with no gene match: 6. The CDR3 loop reads CASSLGTGVDGYTF. CDR3 bases: TGTGCCAGCAGCCTGGGGACAGGGGTAGATGGCTACACCTTC.

The gene calls are TRBV5-1 and TRBJ2-7, with 11 bases identical to TRBD1. This CDR3 has 14 amino acids. Germline V CDR1 and CDR2: SGHRS, YFSETQ. With 4 bases clipped from V and 5 bases from J, the junction kept 5 bases outside the gene matches. The DNA for the CDR3 is TGCGCCAGCAGCCAAGGACAGGGGGCCCACGAGCAGTACTTC. Translated, it gives CASSQGQGAHEQYF.